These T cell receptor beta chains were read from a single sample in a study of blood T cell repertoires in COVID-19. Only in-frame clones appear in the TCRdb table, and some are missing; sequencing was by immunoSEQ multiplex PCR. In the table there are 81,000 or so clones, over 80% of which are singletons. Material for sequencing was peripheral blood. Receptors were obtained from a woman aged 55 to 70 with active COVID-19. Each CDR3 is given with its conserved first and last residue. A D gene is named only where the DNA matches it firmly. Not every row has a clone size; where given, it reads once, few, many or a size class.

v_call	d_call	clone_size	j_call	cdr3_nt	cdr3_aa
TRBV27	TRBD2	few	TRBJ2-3	TGTGCCAGCAGTTTGGGGCGGGAGGGGACGCAGTATTTT	CASSLGREGTQYF
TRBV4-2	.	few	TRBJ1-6	TGTGCCAGCAGCCAAGAGGGCAGAAATTCACCCCTCCACTTT	CASSQEGRNSPLHF
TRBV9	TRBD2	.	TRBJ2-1	TGTGCCAGCAGTAGACTAGCGGGAGATATCTACAATGAGCAGTTCTTC	CASSRLAGDIYNEQFF
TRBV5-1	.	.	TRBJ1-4	TGCGCCAGCAGCTTGCAGGGTGGGGTAGAGGAAAAACTGTTTTTT	CASSLQGGVEEKLFF
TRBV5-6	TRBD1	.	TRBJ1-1	TGTGCCAGCAGCTCCCGGGACAGGGGGAAGGGGACTGAAGCTTTCTTT	CASSSRDRGKGTEAFF
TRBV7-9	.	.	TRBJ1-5	TGTGCCAGCAGCTTAACCGGGGTCGGCAATCAGCCCCAGCATTTT	CASSLTGVGNQPQHF
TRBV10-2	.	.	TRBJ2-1	TGCGCCAGCAGTGGGCCAGGGGTTATCGATGAGCAGTTCTTC	CASSGPGVIDEQFF
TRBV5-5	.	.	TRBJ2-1	TGTGCCAGCAGCTTCCTAGCAGACACTACCTACAATGAGCAGTTCTTC	CASSFLADTTYNEQFF
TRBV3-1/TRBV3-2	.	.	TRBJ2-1	TGTGCCAGCAGCCCCGGACTTCCCTACAATGAGCAGTTCTTC	CASSPGLPYNEQFF
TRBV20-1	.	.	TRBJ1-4	TGCAGTGCCCCGGAGAATGAAAAACTGTTTTTT	CSAPENEKLFF
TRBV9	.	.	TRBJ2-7	TGTGCCAGCAGCGCACTTCCGGGGTGGCCTCAACTCTACGAGCAGTACTTC	CASSALPGWPQLYEQYF
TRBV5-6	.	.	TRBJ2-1	TGTGCCAGCAGCTCAGGGACAGTCAAGCGGGAGAGATATGAGCAGTTCTTC	CASSSGTVKRERYEQFF
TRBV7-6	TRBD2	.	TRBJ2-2	TGTGCCAGCAGCTTAAGGACTAGTGAAAACACCGGGGAGCTGTTTTTT	CASSLRTSENTGELFF
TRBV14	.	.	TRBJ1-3	TGTGCCAGCAGCCACCTAGTGGTTGGAAACACCATATATTTT	CASSHLVVGNTIYF
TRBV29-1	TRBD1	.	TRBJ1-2	TGCAGCGTTGAATCAGGACAGGGGTTCTATGGCTACACCTTC	CSVESGQGFYGYTF
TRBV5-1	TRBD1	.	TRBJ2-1	TGCGCCAGCAGCTTGACAACCGGGACAGGGTACAGTGAGCAGTTCTTC	CASSLTTGTGYSEQFF
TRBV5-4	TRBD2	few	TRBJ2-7	TGTGCCAGCAGCAGATTAGCGGGGGGATCCTACGAGCAGTACTTC	CASSRLAGGSYEQYF
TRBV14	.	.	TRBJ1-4	TGTGCCAGCAGTCCCGCCGGCGCCGGGGAGGGAAAACTGTTTTTT	CASSPAGAGEGKLFF
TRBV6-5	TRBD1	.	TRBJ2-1	TGTGCCAGCAGAGGAACAGGGGTGTCGGGCAATGAGCAGTTCTTC	CASRGTGVSGNEQFF
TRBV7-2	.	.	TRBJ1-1	TGTGCCAGCAGCCAACGGCCCCAGGGAATGGATACTGAAGCTTTCTTT	CASSQRPQGMDTEAFF
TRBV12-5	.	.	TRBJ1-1	TGTGCTAGTGCCCCAGAAGCTGAAGCTTTCTTT	CASAPEAEAFF
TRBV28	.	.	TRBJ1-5	TGTGCCAGCAGTCCGGGACTGGGACGGGATCAGCCCCAGCATTTT	CASSPGLGRDQPQHF
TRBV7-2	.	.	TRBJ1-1	TGTGCCAGCAGCTTCAGGACAGCGAACACTGAAGCTTTCTTT	CASSFRTANTEAFF
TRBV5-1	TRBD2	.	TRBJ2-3	TGCGCCAGCACGGGCGGGCGGGAGTACTTAGATACGCAGTATTTT	CASTGGREYLDTQYF
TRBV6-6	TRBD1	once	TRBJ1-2	TGTGCCAGCAGGACAGGGTACGGCTACACCTTC	CASRTGYGYTF
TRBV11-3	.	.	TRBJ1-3	TGTGCCAGCAGCTCACAGGGTCTACCTGGAAACACCATATATTTT	CASSSQGLPGNTIYF
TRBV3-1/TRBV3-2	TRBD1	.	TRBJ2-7	TGTGCCAGCAGGGCCGGGACAGGGGTCTACGAGCAGTACTTC	CASRAGTGVYEQYF
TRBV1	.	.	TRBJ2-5	.	CTSSHPTFGSGTQYF